The present T cell receptor beta chain was sequenced within a study of blood T cells in healthy people across ages. Trimming removed 4 bases from V and 3 bases from J; junction bases left unmatched: 17. CDR3 size: 17 residues. The germline V gene has CDR1 SQVTM and CDR2 ANQGSEA. A second PCR of about 6 to 12 cycles used a sample-barcoded 5' primer and a J-beta primer mix. TCRdb ran MiXCR on the 5' RACE reads and lists one entry per CDR3 protein. Of about 800,000 distinct CDR3 sequences listed, roughly 25% were seen once; the top ten hold 3% to 4.5%. The sample also formed part of further work on T cells of mothers and their children.

This TCR derives from a boy aged 5-17 years in good health. The gene calls are TRBV29-1 and TRBJ2-7; TRBD2 matches at 8 bases. Source material: blood. CDR3 region: CSVGGLEGRGPFYEQYF. The DNA for the CDR3 is TGCAGCGTTGGGGGACTAGAAGGCCGGGGACCATTCTACGAGCAGTACTTC.